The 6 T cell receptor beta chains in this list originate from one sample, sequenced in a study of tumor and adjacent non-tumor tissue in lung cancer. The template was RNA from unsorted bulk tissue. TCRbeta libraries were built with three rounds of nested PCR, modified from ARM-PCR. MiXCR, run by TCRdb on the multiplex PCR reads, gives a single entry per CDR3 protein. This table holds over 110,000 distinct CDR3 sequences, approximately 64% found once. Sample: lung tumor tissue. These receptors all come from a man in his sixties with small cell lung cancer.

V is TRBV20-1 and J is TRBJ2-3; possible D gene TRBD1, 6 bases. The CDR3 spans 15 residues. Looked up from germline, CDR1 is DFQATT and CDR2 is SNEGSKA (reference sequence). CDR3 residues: CNARGGRPGTDTQYF. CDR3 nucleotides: TGCAATGCAAGAGGGGGACGCCCGGGGACAGATACGCAGTATTTT.

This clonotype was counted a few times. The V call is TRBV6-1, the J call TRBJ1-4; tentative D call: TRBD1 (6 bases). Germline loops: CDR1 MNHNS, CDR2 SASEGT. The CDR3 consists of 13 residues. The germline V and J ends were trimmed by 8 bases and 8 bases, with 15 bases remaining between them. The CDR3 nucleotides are TGTGCCAGCGGGACGGACAGTGAGGAAAAACTGTTTTTT. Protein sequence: CASGTDSEEKLFF.

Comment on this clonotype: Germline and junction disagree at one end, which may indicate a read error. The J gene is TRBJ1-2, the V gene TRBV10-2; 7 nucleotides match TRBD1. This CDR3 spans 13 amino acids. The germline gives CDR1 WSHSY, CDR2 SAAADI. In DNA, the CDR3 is TGCGCCAGCAAACCGGGACAGAACTATGACTACACCTTC. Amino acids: CASKPGQNYDYTF.

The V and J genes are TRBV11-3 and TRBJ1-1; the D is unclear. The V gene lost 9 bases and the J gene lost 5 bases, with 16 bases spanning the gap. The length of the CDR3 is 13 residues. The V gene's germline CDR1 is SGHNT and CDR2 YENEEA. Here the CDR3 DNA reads TGTGCCAGTATCAAGGAGGGAGGTACTGAAGCTTTCTTT. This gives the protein CASIKEGGTEAFF.

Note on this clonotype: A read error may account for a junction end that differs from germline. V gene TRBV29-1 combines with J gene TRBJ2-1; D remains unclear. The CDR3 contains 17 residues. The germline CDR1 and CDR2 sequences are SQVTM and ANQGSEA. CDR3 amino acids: CSVEVHLRLGYYHEQFF. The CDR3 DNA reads TGCAGCGTTGAAGTCCACTTACGGCTTGGATACTACCATGAGCAGTTCTTC.

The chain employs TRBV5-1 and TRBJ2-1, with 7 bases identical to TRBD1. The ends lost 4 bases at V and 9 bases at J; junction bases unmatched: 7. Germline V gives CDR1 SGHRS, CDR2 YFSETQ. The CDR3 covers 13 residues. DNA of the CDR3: TGCGCCAGCAGCATCGGGACAGTCCTTGAGCAGTTCTTC. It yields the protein CASSIGTVLEQFF.